This TCR beta chain was sequenced during a study of cytotoxic CD8 clonotypes in ibrutinib-treated CLL. Background on the study: Outcomes included some 25 partial and 2 complete responses; after median roughly 69 months, roughly 15 stayed remitted and some twelve progressed. Study-level findings and limits: Exceeding age-matched healthy donors, baseline clonality also tracked the counts of circulating CD8+ T cells.

In the case of this clone: Antigen specificity is unknown.

Depth targeted 1 in 200,000 to 1 in 1 million T cells, averaging around 9.5x coverage per clonotype. This table comes from immunoSEQ multiplex PCR, and its TCRdb copy is limited to in-frame clones, with some not included. The data show approximately 47,000 clones, approximately 70% seen once. Genomic DNA in an amount of approximately 2 micrograms was extracted from cryopreserved PBMCs and used for the preparation of TCR beta libraries. This receptor was identified in a human donor with chronic lymphocytic leukemia. Sequencing was performed on PBMCs, taken after 24 months of ibrutinib treatment.

CDR3 bases: TGTGCCAGCAGTCCCGGGGGGCAAGGAAACACCATATATTTT. Its translation is CASSPGGQGNTIYF. This chain links TRBV6-5 with TRBJ1-3, with D possibly being TRBD1 (6 bases). The V gene's germline CDR1 is MNHEY and CDR2 SVGAGI. The CDR3 is 14 residues long. V lost 5 bases to trimming and J lost 4 bases, with 12 bases between them.